This TCR beta chain came from a study of cytomegalovirus exposure and HLA in healthy donors. The study's findings and limits: The authors assumed roughly uniform sequencing depth across donors for presence/absence analyses. With later analysis, a missense DCLRE1C variant became linked to TCR beta V- and J-gene trimming.

Comments on this clone: What it binds is unknown.

The primer mix had 60 Vbeta and 13 Jbeta primers. Repertoires were generated with immunoSEQ multiplex PCR, while TCRdb's copy carries only in-frame clones and drops some. The repertoire has over 150,000 clones, 80% of them found once; the top ten carry around 1.3%. Germline V gene sequence: CDR1 SNHLY, CDR2 FYNNEI. V lost 7 bases to trimming and J lost 2 bases; unmatched junction nucleotides: 4. The CDR3 has 14 residues. Although they were nominally healthy when sampled, donors likely had unrecorded immune exposures. The chain carries TRBV2 and TRBJ2-1; 8 nucleotides match TRBD1. The receptor was isolated from a woman between 45 and 65 years old in good health and CMV-seronegative. The specimen sequenced was PBMCs. CDR3 DNA sequence: TGTGCCAGCAAAGGACAGGGTCCCTACAATGAGCAGTTCTTC. This encodes CASKGQGPYNEQFF.